Listed below are T cell receptor beta chains from one sample, sequenced in a study of PD-L1 blockade in urothelial cancer. Data came from immunoSEQ multiplex PCR; TCRdb stores just in-frame clones and leaves some out. In the table there are roughly 63,000 clones, more than 80% of which are singletons. This material consisted of PBMCs, taken around atezolizumab (anti-PD-L1) treatment. These receptors came from a man between 70 and 80 years old with urothelial cancer. Both conserved end residues are part of each CDR3. A D gene is named only where the DNA matches it firmly.

v_call	d_call	j_call	cdr3_nt	cdr3_aa
TRBV7-2	TRBD2	TRBJ2-1	TGTGCCAGCAGCTTCAGGACTAGCGGGAGCGGGAATGAGCAGTTCTTC	CASSFRTSGSGNEQFF
TRBV11-3	NA	TRBJ2-2	TGTGCCAGCAGCTTAACGGAGACCGGGGAGCTGTTTTTT	CASSLTETGELFF
TRBV6-5	TRBD2	TRBJ2-1	TGTGCCAGCTCAACTAGCGGACCCTACAATGAGCAGTTCTTC	CASSTSGPYNEQFF
TRBV2	TRBD1	TRBJ1-2	TGTGCCAGCAGTCTGGACAGGGCGGTAGCTAACTATGGCTACACCTTC	CASSLDRAVANYGYTF
TRBV9	NA	TRBJ2-5	TGTGCCAGCAGCGCACAGGACAGCCGACAAGAGACCCAGTACTTC	CASSAQDSRQETQYF
TRBV11-2	NA	TRBJ1-3	TGTGCCAGCAGCCCTAACAGGGTTTCAGGAAACACCATATATTTT	CASSPNRVSGNTIYF
TRBV27	NA	TRBJ2-1	TGTGCCAGCAGTTTAATGCCCCGCGGCAATGAGCAGTTCTTC	CASSLMPRGNEQFF
TRBV9	TRBD1	TRBJ2-5	TGTGCCAGCAGCGAACAGGGGGGATCGGAGACCCAGTACTTC	CASSEQGGSETQYF
TRBV6-5	NA	TRBJ2-1	TGTGCCACCGCGAAACCGGGACAAAGAGTGAATGAGCAGTTCTTC	CATAKPGQRVNEQFF
TRBV6-5	NA	TRBJ2-7	TGTGCCAGCAGTTACTCGATTCGGACAGCTGGCGAGCAGTACTTC	CASSYSIRTAGEQYF